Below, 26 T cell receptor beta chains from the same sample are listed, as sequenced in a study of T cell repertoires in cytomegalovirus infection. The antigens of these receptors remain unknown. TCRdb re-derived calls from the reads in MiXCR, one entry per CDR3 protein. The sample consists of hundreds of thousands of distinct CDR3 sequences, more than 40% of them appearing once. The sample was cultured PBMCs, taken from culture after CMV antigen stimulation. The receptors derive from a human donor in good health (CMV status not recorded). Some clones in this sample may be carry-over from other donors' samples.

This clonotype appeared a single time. Written as DNA, the CDR3 is TGTGCCAGCAGCCGATTTGGAGTGACCACTTCCTACGAGCAGTACTTC. Encoded protein: CASSRFGVTTSYEQYF. The genes are TRBV11-2 and TRBJ2-7; D is unclear. The CDR3 totals 16 residues. Germline values: CDR1 SGHAT, CDR2 FQNNGV. Deletions cut 5 bases from V and 1 base from J, with 18 bases between. The variable domain in full, with the rest retrieved from reference TRBV11-2 and TRBJ2-7, is EAGVAQSPRYKIIEKRQSVAFWCNPISGHATLYWYQQILGQGPKLLIQFQNNGVVDDSQLPKDRFSAERLKGVDSTLKIQPAKLEDSAVYLCASSRFGVTTSYEQYFGPGTRLTVT.

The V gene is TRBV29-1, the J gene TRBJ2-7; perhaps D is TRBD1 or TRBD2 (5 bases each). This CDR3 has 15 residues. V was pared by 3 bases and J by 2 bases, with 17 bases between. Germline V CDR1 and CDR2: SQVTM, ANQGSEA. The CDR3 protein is CSVEDSGTPTYEQYF. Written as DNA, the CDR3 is TGCAGCGTTGAGGACTCCGGGACCCCTACCTACGAGCAGTACTTC.

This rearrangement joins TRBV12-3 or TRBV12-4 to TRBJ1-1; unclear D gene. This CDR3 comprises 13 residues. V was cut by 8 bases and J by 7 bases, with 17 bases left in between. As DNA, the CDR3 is TGTGCCAGCGGTCCCATCGGCCGGAATGAAGCTTTCTTT. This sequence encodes CASGPIGRNEAFF.

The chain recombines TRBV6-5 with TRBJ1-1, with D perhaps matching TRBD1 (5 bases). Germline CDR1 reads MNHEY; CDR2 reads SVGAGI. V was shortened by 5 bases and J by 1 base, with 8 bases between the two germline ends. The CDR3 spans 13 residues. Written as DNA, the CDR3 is TGTGCCAGCAGTATACAGGCGAACACTGAAGCTTTCTTT. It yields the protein CASSIQANTEAFF.

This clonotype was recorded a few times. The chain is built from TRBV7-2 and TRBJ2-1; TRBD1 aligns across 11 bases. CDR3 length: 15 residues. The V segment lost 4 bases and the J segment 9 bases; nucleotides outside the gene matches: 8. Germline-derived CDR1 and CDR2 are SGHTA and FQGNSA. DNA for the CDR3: TGTGCCAGCAGCTCCGGGACAGGGGGGTTGGGTGAGCAGTTCTTC. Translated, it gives CASSSGTGGLGEQFF.

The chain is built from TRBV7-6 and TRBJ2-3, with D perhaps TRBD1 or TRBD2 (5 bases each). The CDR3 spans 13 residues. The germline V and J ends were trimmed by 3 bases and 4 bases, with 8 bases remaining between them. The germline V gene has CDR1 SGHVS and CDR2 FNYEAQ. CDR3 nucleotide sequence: TGTGCCAGCAGCTTGGGGGAGTCAGATACGCAGTATTTT. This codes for CASSLGESDTQYF.

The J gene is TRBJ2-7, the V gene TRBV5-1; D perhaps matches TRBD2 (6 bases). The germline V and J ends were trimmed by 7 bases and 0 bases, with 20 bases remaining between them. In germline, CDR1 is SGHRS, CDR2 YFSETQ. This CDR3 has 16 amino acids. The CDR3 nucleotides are TGCGCCAGCGACACGGGGTACCTCGGGGGCTCCTACGAGCAGTACTTC. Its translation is CASDTGYLGGSYEQYF.

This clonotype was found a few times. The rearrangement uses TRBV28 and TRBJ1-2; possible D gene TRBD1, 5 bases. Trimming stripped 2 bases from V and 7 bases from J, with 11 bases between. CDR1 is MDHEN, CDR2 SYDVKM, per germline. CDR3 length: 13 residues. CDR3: CASSLRGRAGYTF. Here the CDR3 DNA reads TGTGCCAGCAGTTTAAGAGGCAGGGCTGGCTACACCTTC.

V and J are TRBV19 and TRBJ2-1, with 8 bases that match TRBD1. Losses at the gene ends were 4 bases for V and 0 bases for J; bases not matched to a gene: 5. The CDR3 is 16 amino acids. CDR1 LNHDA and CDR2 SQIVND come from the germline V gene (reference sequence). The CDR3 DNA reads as TGTGCCAGTAGTAGCTACAGGGGGAGCTCCTACAATGAGCAGTTCTTC. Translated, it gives CASSSYRGSSYNEQFF.

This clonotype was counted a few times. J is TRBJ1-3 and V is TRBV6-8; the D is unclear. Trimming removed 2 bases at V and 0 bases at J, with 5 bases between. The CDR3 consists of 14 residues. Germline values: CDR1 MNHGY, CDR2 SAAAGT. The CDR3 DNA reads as TGTGCCAGCAGTTACGGGAACTCTGGAAACACCATATATTTT. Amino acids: CASSYGNSGNTIYF.

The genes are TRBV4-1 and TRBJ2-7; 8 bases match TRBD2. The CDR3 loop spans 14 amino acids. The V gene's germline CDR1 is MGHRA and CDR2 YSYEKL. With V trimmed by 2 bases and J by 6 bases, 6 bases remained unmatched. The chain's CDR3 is CASSQPGTSSEQYF. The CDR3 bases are TGCGCCAGCAGCCAACCAGGGACTAGTTCCGAGCAGTACTTC.

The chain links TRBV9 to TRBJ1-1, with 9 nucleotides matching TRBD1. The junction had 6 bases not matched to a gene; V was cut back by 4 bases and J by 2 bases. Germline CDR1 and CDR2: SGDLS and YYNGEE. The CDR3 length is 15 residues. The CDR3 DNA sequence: TGTGCCAGCAGCCTTTTACAGGGGGCTAACACTGAAGCTTTCTTT. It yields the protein CASSLLQGANTEAFF.

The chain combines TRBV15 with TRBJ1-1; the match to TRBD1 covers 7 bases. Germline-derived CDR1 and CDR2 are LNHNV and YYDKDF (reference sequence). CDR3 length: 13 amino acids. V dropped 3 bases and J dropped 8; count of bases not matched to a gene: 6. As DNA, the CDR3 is TGTGCCACCAGCAGTATGACAGGGTCCGAAGCTTTCTTT. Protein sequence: CATSSMTGSEAFF.

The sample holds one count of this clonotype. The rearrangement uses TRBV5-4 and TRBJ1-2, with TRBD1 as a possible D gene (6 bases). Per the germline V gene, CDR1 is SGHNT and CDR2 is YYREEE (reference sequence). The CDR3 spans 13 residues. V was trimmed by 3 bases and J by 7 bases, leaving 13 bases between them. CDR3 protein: CASSSQGIGGYTF. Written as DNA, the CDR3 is TGTGCCAGCAGCTCTCAGGGGATTGGTGGCTACACCTTC.

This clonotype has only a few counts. The CDR3 here is CASSYGPLRETQYF. The CDR3 DNA reads TGTGCCAGCAGCTATGGTCCCCTCCGGGAGACCCAGTACTTC. The chain uses TRBV7-8 and TRBJ2-5; D not certain. CDR1 and CDR2 from the germline V gene are SGHVS and FQNEAQ. The CDR3 has 14 residues. V was trimmed by 4 bases and J by 5 bases, leaving 14 bases between them.

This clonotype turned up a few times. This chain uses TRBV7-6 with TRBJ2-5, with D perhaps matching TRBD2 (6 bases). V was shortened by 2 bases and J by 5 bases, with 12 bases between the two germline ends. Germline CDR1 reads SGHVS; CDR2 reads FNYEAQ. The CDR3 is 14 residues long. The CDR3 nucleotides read TGTGCCAGCAGCTTATCGGGGGTGGGGGAGACCCAGTACTTC. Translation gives CASSLSGVGETQYF.

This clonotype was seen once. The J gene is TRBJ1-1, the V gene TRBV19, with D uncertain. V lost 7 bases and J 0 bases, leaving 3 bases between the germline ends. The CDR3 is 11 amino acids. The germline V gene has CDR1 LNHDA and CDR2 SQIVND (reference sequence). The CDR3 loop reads CASNMNTEAFF. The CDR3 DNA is TGTGCCAGTAATATGAACACTGAAGCTTTCTTT.

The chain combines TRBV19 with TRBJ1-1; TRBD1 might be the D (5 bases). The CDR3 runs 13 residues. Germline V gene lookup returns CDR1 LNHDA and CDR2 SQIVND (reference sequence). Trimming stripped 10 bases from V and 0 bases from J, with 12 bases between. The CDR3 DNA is TGTGCCACCGGACGGGACCTGAACACTGAAGCTTTCTTT. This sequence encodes CATGRDLNTEAFF.

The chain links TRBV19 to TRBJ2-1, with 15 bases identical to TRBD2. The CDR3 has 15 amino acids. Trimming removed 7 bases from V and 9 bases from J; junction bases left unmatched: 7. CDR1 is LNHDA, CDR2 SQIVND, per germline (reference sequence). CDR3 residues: CASIGTSGGIGEQFF. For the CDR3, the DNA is TGTGCCAGTATAGGGACTAGCGGGGGGATAGGTGAGCAGTTCTTC.

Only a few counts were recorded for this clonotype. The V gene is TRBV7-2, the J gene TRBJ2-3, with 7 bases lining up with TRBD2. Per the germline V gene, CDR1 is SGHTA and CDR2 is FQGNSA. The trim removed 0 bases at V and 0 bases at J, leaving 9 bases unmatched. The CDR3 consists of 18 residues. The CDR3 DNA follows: TGTGCCAGCAGCTTAGCAGGTATAGCGGGCCTCAGCACAGATACGCAGTATTTT. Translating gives CASSLAGIAGLSTDTQYF. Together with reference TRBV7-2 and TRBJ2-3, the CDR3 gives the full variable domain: GAGVSQSPSNKVTEKGKDVELRCDPISGHTALYWYRQSLGQGLEFLIYFQGNSAPDKSGLPSDRFSAERTGGSVSTLTIQRTQQEDSAVYLCASSLAGIAGLSTDTQYFGPGTRLTVL.

The CDR3 region has the DNA TGTGCCAGCAGTAGATCCGGGCCATTCTATGGCTACACCTTC. The encoded protein is CASSRSGPFYGYTF. The V and J genes are TRBV12-3 or TRBV12-4 and TRBJ1-2; no reliable D call. The CDR3 has 14 amino acids. The V end was cut by 5 bases, the J end by 4 bases, with 14 bases between.

The CDR3 here is CASSQGGLAVQETQYF. DNA for the CDR3: TGTGCCAGCAGCCAGGGAGGACTAGCGGTTCAAGAGACCCAGTACTTC. V is TRBV3-1 and J is TRBJ2-5; 10 bases line up with TRBD2. V shed 3 bases and J 2 bases; nucleotides not matched to a gene: 6. Germline CDR1 LGHDT, CDR2 YNNKEL (reference sequence). The CDR3 extends over 16 amino acids.

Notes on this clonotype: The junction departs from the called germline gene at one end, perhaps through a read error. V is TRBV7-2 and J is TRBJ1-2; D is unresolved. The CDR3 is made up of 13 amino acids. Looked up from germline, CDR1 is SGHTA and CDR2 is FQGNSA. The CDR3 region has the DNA TGTGCCAGCAGCTTGCGCCAGTGGGAAGGCTACGCCTTC. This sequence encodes CASSLRQWEGYAF.

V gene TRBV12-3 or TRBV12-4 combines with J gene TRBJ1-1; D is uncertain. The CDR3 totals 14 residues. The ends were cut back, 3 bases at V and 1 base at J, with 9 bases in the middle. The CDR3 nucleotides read TGTGCCAGCAGTTTTTTGGGCCAGAACACTGAAGCTTTCTTT. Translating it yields CASSFLGQNTEAFF.

CDR3 coding DNA: TGTGCCAGCAGCTTAGCGCATCGAGAGACCGGGGAGCTGTTTTTT. As protein: CASSLAHRETGELFF. This chain connects TRBV7-6 to TRBJ2-2, with unresolved D. The CDR3 extends over 15 amino acids. Germline V gene sequence: CDR1 SGHVS, CDR2 FNYEAQ. V was clipped by 0 bases and J by 5 bases, with 10 bases between them.

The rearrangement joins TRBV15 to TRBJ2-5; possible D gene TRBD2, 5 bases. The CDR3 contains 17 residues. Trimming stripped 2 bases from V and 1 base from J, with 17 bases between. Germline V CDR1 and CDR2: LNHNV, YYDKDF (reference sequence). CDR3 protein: CATSRWTLRRAQETQYF. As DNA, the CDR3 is TGTGCCACCAGCAGATGGACTCTTAGGCGTGCCCAAGAGACCCAGTACTTC. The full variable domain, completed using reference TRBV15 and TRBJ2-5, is DAMVIQNPRYQVTQFGKPVTLSCSQTLNHNVMYWYQQKSSQAPKLLFHYYDKDFNNEADTPDNFQSRRPNTSFCFLDIRSPGLGDTAMYLCATSRWTLRRAQETQYFGPGTRLLVL.